In this sample, the clone carrying this T cell receptor (beta chain) turned up a few times. The entry originates in a study of blood T cell repertoires in COVID-19. Data came from immunoSEQ multiplex PCR; TCRdb stores just in-frame clones and leaves some out. The table has around 55,000 clones, roughly four fifths seen once. Trimming took 3 bases from V and 6 from J, leaving 13 bases between them. The CDR3 totals 14 residues. Per germline, CDR1 SGHRS and CDR2 YFSETQ. Specimen: peripheral blood. The source of this sequence is a human donor in a cohort sampled during active or convalescent COVID-19. This chain joins TRBV5-1 and TRBJ2-1; TRBD2 might be the D (6 bases). This chain's CDR3 is CASSSWSGGNEQFF. CDR3 nucleotide sequence: TGCGCCAGCAGCTCCTGGTCCGGGGGCAATGAGCAGTTCTTC.